A selection of T cell receptor beta chains follows, all from one sample in a study of cytomegalovirus exposure and HLA in healthy donors. The assay was immunoSEQ multiplex PCR, and TCRdb's table has in-frame clones only and misses some. The sample lists some 150,000 clones, about nine tenths seen once, with 0.6% to 0.8% in the top ten. Sequencing was carried out using PBMCs. These receptors were obtained from a man aged 18 to 30 in good health and CMV-seronegative. Each CDR3 is given with its conserved first and last residue. Expanded clones get a size class; other rows say once, few or many, or leave the size out.

v_call	clone_size	j_call	cdr3_aa
TRBV6-1	NA	TRBJ2-2	CASSHGEFNTRELFF
TRBV4-1	NA	TRBJ2-3	CASSQDGRGFESDTQYF
TRBV18	NA	TRBJ1-1	CASSPEPGNTEAFF
TRBV6-5	few	TRBJ2-1	CASRRGQGTINEQFF
TRBV6-1	NA	TRBJ1-4	CASSVGGTGYNEKLFF
TRBV4-1	NA	TRBJ2-3	CASSQVVWGPSTDTQYF
TRBV27	once	TRBJ2-7	CASSLSWTAVHEQYF
TRBV7-8	NA	TRBJ1-2	CASSLAVGAVADGYTF
TRBV6-1	NA	TRBJ1-3	CASIPTGSGNTIYF
TRBV6-5	NA	TRBJ1-4	CASSYRRGPGEKLFF
TRBV14	NA	TRBJ2-7	CASSQEKTGSRRYYEQYF
TRBV6-7	NA	TRBJ2-3	CASSYSAPAGGSSDTQYF
TRBV5-1	NA	TRBJ2-7	CASSSGTGGPLYEQYF
TRBV4-3	NA	TRBJ1-5	CASSQEFGSYNQPQHF
TRBV6-1	NA	TRBJ2-2	CASIRQRSTGELFF
TRBV27	NA	TRBJ1-1	CASSSDSVFASNTEAFF